This T cell receptor beta chain originates from a study of cytomegalovirus exposure and HLA in healthy donors. TCRdb keeps only in-frame clones here, not all; method: immunoSEQ multiplex PCR. The data hold some 130,000 clones, with roughly nine tenths observed a single time. Source material: PBMCs. This clonotype was obtained from a woman between 18 and 30 years old in good health and CMV-seronegative.

The CDR3 coding sequence is TGTGCCAGCAGCCAAGAGGGGGGGACTAGCACAGATACGCAGTATTTT. Residues: CASSQEGGTSTDTQYF. V is TRBV4-2 and J is TRBJ2-3; 7 nucleotides match TRBD2. The germline CDR1 and CDR2 sequences are LGHNA and YNFKEQ. With 0 bases clipped from V and 0 bases from J, the junction kept 3 bases outside the gene matches. The CDR3 is made up of 16 amino acids.